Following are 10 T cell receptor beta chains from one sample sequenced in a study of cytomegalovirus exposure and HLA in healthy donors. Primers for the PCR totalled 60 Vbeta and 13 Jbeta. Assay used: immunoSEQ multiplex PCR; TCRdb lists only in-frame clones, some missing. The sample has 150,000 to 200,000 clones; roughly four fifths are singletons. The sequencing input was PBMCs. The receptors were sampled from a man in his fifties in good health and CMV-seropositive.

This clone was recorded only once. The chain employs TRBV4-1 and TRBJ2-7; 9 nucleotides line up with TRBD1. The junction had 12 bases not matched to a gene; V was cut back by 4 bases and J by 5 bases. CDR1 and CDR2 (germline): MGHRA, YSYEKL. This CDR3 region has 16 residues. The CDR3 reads CASSLSSGTGFDEQYF. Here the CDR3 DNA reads TGCGCCAGCAGCCTATCGTCCGGGACAGGGTTCGACGAGCAGTACTTC.

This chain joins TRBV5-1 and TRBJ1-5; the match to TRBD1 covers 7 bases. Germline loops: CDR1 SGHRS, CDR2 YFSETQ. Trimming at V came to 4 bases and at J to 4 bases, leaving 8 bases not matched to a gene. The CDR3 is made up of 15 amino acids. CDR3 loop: CASSLDPDRNQPQHF. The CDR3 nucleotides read TGCGCCAGCAGCCTGGACCCGGACAGGAATCAGCCCCAGCATTTT.

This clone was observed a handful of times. The CDR3 protein is CASRIAQGGEAFF. CDR3 in DNA: TGTGCCAGCAGAATTGCGCAGGGTGGTGAAGCTTTCTTT. V is TRBV7-9 and J is TRBJ1-1; TRBD1 is a possible D gene (5 bases). This CDR3 has 13 amino acids. Germline values: CDR1 SEHNR, CDR2 FQNEAQ (reference sequence). Between the trimmed V and J ends, which lost 6 bases and 7 bases, there was a span of 15 bases.

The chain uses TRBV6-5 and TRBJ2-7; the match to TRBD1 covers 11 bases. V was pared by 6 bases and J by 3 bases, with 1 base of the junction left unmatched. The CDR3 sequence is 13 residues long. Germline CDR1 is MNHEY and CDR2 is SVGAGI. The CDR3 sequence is CASRGTGGYEQYF. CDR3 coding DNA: TGTGCCAGCAGGGGGACAGGGGGCTACGAGCAGTACTTC.

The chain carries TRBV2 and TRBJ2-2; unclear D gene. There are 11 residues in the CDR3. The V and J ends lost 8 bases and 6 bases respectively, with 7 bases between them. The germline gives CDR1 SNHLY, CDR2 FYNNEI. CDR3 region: CASEQPGELFF. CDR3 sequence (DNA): TGTGCCAGCGAGCAACCCGGGGAGCTGTTTTTT.

The DNA of the CDR3 is TGTGCCAGCAGTCCCGGGGTAGCGGGGGGCGGGGAGCTGTTTTTT. It translates to CASSPGVAGGGELFF. The V and J genes are TRBV28 and TRBJ2-2; the match to TRBD2 covers 10 bases. V shed 5 bases, J shed 7 bases, and the junction held 7 bases outside the gene matches. CDR1 and CDR2 from the germline V gene are MDHEN and SYDVKM. This CDR3 contains 15 residues.

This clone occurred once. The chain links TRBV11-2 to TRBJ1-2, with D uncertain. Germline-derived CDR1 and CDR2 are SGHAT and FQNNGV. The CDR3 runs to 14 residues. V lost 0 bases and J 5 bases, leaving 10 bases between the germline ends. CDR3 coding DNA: TGTGCCAGCAGCTTAGATAACCCGCAGTATGGCTACACCTTC. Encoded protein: CASSLDNPQYGYTF.

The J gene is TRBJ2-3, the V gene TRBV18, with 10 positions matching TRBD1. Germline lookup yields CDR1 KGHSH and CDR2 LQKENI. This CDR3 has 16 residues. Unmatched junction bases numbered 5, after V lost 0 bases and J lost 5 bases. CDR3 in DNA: TGTGCCAGCTCACCACCGGGGACAGGGGCGGAAGATACGCAGTATTTT. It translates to CASSPPGTGAEDTQYF.

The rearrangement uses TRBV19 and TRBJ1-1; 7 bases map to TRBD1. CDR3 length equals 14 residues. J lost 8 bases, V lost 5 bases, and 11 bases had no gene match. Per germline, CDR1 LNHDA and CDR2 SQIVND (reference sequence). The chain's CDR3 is CASSQQGNWPEAFF. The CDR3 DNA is TGTGCCAGTAGTCAACAGGGGAATTGGCCGGAAGCTTTCTTT.

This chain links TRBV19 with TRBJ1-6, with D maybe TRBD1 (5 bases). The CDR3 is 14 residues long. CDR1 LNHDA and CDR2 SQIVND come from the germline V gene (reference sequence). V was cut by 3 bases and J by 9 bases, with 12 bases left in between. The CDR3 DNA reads TGTGCCAGTAGTATCCAGGGTCCGGTTTCACCCCTCCACTTT. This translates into CASSIQGPVSPLHF. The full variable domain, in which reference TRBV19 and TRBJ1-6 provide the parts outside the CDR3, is DGGITQSPKYLFRKEGQNVTLSCEQNLNHDAMYWYRQDPGQGLRLIYYSQIVNDFQKGDIAEGYSVSREKKESFPLTVTSAQKNPTAFYLCASSIQGPVSPLHFGNGTRLTVT.